Each of the 13 T cell receptor beta chains below was sequenced from the same sample in a study of blood T cell repertoires in COVID-19. TCRdb keeps only in-frame clones here, not all; method: immunoSEQ multiplex PCR. The table has about 80,000 clones, roughly 85% seen once. The sample taken for sequencing was peripheral blood. The source is a woman aged 65 to 85 with acute or convalescent COVID-19.

The rearrangement links TRBV12-3 or TRBV12-4 to TRBJ1-1, with D possibly TRBD1 on 5 matching bases. The CDR3 is 12 amino acids. V gave up 3 bases and J gave up 8 bases, with 10 bases separating them. Here the CDR3 DNA reads TGTGCCAGCAGTTTTGCGGGGCTGGAAGCTTTCTTT. Translating gives CASSFAGLEAFF.

V is TRBV12-5 and J is TRBJ1-4; 8 nucleotides line up with TRBD1. Germline lookup yields CDR1 LGHNT and CDR2 FRNRAP. J was trimmed by 8 bases and V by 6 bases; bases with no gene match: 8. This CDR3 spans 14 amino acids. For the CDR3, the DNA is TGTGCTAGTGGCTACACAGGGGGTGAGGAAAAACTGTTTTTT. This gives the protein CASGYTGGEEKLFF.

The V and J genes are TRBV18 and TRBJ2-5; 9 nucleotides line up with TRBD1. The CDR3 sequence is 15 residues long. The germline V gene has CDR1 KGHSH and CDR2 LQKENI. The J segment lost 2 bases and the V segment lost 6 bases, leaving 7 bases of the junction unmatched. This chain's CDR3 is CASSRDRAQQETQYF. The CDR3 DNA follows: TGTGCCAGCTCCAGGGACAGGGCGCAACAAGAGACCCAGTACTTC.

This clone appeared a few times. The chain has TRBV28 and TRBJ2-7; D unresolved. This CDR3 is built from 15 residues. Trimming removed 6 bases from V and 3 bases from J, with 18 bases in between. CDR1 and CDR2 (germline): MDHEN, SYDVKM. The CDR3 sequence is CASSFPAERGYEQYF. For the CDR3, the DNA is TGTGCCAGCAGCTTCCCCGCGGAGAGAGGCTACGAGCAGTACTTC.

The genes are TRBV2 and TRBJ2-2; TRBD1 might be the D (5 bases). Trimming cost V 2 bases and J 7 bases, with 11 bases left between them. This CDR3 is built from 14 residues. Germline loops: CDR1 SNHLY, CDR2 FYNNEI. The CDR3 DNA reads TGTGCCAGCAGTGAATCCAGGGTGGTCGGGGAGCTGTTTTTT. Its protein product is CASSESRVVGELFF.

This chain links TRBV19 with TRBJ1-5; no clear D. The V gene lost 3 bases and the J gene lost 4 bases, with 13 bases spanning the gap. CDR1 and CDR2 (germline): LNHDA, SQIVND (reference sequence). The CDR3 has 15 amino acids. The CDR3 spells CASSISSTKNQPQHF. The DNA of the CDR3 is TGTGCCAGTAGTATTTCGTCAACAAAAAATCAGCCCCAGCATTTT.

This clone appeared a single time. This rearrangement joins TRBV5-6 to TRBJ1-1; D possibly corresponds to TRBD1 (6 bases). Trimming took off 2 bases at V and 1 base at J, with 12 bases between the two ends. This CDR3 region has 15 residues. Per germline, CDR1 SGHDT and CDR2 YYEEEE. CDR3 sequence: CASSFTGFANTEAFF. The CDR3 bases are TGTGCCAGCAGCTTTACAGGGTTCGCGAACACTGAAGCTTTCTTT. The full variable domain, its missing parts supplied by reference TRBV5-6 and TRBJ1-1, is DAGVTQSPTHLIKTRGQQVTLRCSPKSGHDTVSWYQQALGQGPQFIFQYYEEEERQRGNFPDRFSGHQFPNYSSELNVNALLLGDSALYLCASSFTGFANTEAFFGQGTRLTVV.

The chain combines TRBV5-5 with TRBJ2-7; TRBD2 matches at 11 bases. The V gene's germline CDR1 is SGHKS and CDR2 YYEKEE (reference sequence). V lost 5 bases, J lost 4 bases, and 14 bases stayed unmatched. This CDR3 has 17 amino acids. CDR3 in amino acids: CASSFITSGSVGYEQYF. The CDR3 DNA reads TGTGCCAGCAGTTTCATTACTAGCGGGAGTGTAGGATACGAGCAGTACTTC.

The table lists this clone with a few counts. The gene calls are TRBV11-2 and TRBJ2-1; D not certain. Germline V gene sequence: CDR1 SGHAT, CDR2 FQNNGV. Trimming shortened V by 3 bases and J by 8 bases, and 8 bases separated the two germline ends. The CDR3 length is 12 residues. Written as DNA, the CDR3 is TGTGCCAGCAGCTTTCGGTTGGATGAGCAGTTCTTC. It specifies CASSFRLDEQFF.

The rearrangement uses TRBV2 and TRBJ2-1; D gene unclear. The CDR3 runs to 10 residues. Trimming removed 7 bases from V and 5 bases from J, with 3 bases in between. Germline lookup yields CDR1 SNHLY and CDR2 FYNNEI. Here the CDR3 reads CASINNEQFF. CDR3 in DNA: TGTGCCAGCATTAACAATGAGCAGTTCTTC.

The V and J genes are TRBV27 and TRBJ2-7, with 10 bases matching TRBD2. There are 15 residues in the CDR3. Unmatched junction bases numbered 7, after V lost 6 bases and J lost 2 bases. From germline, CDR1 is MNHEY and CDR2 SMNVEV (reference sequence). The CDR3 DNA follows: TGTGCCAGCAGGCTACGGACTAGCGGCACCTACGAGCAGTACTTC. It translates to CASRLRTSGTYEQYF.

The chain's CDR3 is CASSIGAGYSSDTQYF. DNA of the CDR3: TGTGCCAGTAGTATTGGGGCAGGGTATAGTTCAGATACGCAGTATTTT. The chain is built from TRBV19 and TRBJ2-3; D might be TRBD1 (5 bases). The CDR3 extends over 16 amino acids. The V end was cut by 3 bases, the J end by 4 bases, with 17 bases between. Germline CDR1 and CDR2: LNHDA and SQIVND (reference sequence).

This clone was detected only a few times. In DNA, the CDR3 is TGTGCCAGTAGTCCAATAGCGGGAGGCTCCTACAATGAGCAGTTCTTC. Amino acids: CASSPIAGGSYNEQFF. The chain uses TRBV19 and TRBJ2-1, with 10 bases matching TRBD2. The CDR3 sequence is 16 residues long. Germline V CDR1 and CDR2: LNHDA, SQIVND (reference sequence). The J segment lost 0 bases and the V segment lost 5 bases, leaving 4 bases of the junction unmatched.